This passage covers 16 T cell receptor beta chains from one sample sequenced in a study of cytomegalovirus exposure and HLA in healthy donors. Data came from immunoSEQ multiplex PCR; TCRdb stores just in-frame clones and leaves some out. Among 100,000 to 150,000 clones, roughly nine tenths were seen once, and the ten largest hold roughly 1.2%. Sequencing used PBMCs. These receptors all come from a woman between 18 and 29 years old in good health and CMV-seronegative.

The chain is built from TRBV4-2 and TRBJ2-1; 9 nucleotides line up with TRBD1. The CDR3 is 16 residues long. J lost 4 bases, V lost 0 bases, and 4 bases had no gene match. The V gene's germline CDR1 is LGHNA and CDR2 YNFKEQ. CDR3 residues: CASSQEGDRVYNEQFF. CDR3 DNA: TGTGCCAGCAGCCAAGAAGGGGACAGGGTATACAATGAGCAGTTCTTC.

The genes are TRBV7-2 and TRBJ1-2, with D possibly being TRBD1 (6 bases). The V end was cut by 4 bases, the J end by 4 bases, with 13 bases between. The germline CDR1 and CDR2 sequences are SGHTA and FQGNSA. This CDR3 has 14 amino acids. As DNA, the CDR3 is TGTGCCAGCAGCTCTGGGGGCACGGGCTATGGCTACACCTTC. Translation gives CASSSGGTGYGYTF.

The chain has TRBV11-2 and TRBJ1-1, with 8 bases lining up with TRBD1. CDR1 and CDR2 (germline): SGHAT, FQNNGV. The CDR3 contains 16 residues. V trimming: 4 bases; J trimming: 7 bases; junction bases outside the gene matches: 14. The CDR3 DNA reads TGTGCCAGCAGCTCACGAACTACAGGGGGAGTGGATGAAGCTTTCTTT. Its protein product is CASSSRTTGGVDEAFF.

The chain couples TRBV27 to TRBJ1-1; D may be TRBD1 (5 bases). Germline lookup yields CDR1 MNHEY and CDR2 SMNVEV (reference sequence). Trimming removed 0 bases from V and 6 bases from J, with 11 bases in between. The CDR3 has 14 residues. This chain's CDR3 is CASSLSLQVPEAFF. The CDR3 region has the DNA TGTGCCAGCAGTTTATCCCTACAGGTCCCTGAAGCTTTCTTT.

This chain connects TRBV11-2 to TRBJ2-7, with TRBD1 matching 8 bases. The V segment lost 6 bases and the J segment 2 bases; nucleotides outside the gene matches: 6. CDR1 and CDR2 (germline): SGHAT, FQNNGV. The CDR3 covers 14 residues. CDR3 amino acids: CASRRTGPPYEQYF. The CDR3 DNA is TGTGCCAGCAGACGGACAGGGCCGCCCTACGAGCAGTACTTC.

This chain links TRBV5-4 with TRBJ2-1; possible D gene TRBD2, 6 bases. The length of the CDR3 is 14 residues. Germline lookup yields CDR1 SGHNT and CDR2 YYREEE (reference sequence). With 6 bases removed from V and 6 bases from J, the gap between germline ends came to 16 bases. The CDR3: CASKPGLPSNEQFF. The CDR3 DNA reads TGTGCCAGCAAACCGGGACTCCCCTCCAATGAGCAGTTCTTC.

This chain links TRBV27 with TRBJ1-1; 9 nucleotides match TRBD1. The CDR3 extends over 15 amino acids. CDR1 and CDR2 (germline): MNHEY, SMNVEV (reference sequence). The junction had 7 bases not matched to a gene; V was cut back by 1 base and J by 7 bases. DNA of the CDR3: TGTGCCAGCAGTTTATTCCGGGACAGGGCTAATGAAGCTTTCTTT. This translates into CASSLFRDRANEAFF.

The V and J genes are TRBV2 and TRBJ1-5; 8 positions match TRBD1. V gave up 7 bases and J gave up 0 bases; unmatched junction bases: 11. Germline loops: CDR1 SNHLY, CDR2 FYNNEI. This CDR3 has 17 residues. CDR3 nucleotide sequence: TGTGCCAGCAATCTACAGGGGGTGGGAAATAGCAATCAGCCCCAGCATTTT. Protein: CASNLQGVGNSNQPQHF.

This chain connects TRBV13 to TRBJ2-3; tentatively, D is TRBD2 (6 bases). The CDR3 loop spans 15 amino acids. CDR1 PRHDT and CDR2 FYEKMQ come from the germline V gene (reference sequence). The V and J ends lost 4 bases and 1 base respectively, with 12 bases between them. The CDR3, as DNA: TGTGCCAGCAGCTCGCAGTGGGGGGGCACAGATACGCAGTATTTT. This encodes CASSSQWGGTDTQYF.

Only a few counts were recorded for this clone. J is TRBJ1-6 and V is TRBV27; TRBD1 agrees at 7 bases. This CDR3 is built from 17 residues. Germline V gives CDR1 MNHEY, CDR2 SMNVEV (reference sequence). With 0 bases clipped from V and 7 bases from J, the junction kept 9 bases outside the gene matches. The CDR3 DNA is TGTGCCAGCAGTTTATCGGGGGCTCCGGGACAGAATTCACCCCTCCACTTT. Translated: CASSLSGAPGQNSPLHF.

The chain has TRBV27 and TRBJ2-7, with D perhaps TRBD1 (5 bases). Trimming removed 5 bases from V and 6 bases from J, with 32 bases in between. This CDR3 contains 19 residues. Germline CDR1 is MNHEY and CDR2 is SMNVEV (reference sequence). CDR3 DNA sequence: TGTGCCAGCAGTCCCGAGGACATAACCTCCTACCCGCGCTCATGCGAGCAGTACTTC. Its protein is CASSPEDITSYPRSCEQYF.

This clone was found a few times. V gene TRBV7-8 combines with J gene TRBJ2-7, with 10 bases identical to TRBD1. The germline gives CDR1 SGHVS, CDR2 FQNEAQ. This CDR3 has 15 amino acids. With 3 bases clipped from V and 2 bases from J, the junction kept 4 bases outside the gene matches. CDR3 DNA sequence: TGTGCCAGCAGCTTTAGCGGGACAGGGGCCTACGAGCAGTACTTC. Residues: CASSFSGTGAYEQYF. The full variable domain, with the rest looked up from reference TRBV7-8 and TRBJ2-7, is GAGVSQSPRYKVAKRGQDVALRCDPISGHVSLFWYQQALGQGPEFLTYFQNEAQLDKSGLPSDRFFAERPEGSVSTLKIQRTQQEDSAVYLCASSFSGTGAYEQYFGPGTRLTVT.

CDR3 sequence reads: CASSHTNRANEQFF. Here the CDR3 DNA reads TGTGCCAGCAGCCATACGAACAGGGCAAATGAGCAGTTCTTC. The chain carries TRBV5-6 and TRBJ2-1; a weak D match, TRBD1 (6 bases). Trimming stripped 4 bases from V and 7 bases from J, with 15 bases between. Looked up from germline, CDR1 is SGHDT and CDR2 is YYEEEE. The CDR3 totals 14 residues.

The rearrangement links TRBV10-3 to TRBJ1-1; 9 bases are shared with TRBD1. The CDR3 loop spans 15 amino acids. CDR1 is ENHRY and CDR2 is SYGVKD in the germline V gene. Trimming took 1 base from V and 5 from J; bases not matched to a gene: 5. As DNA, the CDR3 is TGTGCCATCAGTGAGTTAAACAGGGGGCCGACTGAAGCTTTCTTT. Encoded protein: CAISELNRGPTEAFF.

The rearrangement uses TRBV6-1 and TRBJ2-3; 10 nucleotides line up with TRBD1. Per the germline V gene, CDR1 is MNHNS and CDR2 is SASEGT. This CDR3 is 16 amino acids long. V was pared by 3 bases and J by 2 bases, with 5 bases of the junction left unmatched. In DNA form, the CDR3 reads TGTGCCAGCAGTGATGGACAGGGGGGCTACACAGATACGCAGTATTTT. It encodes CASSDGQGGYTDTQYF.

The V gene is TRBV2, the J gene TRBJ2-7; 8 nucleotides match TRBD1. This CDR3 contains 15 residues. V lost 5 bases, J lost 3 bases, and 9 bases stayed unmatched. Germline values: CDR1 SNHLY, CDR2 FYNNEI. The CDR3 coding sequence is TGTGCCAGCAGTCCCCTGGGGGACAGGTACTACGAGCAGTACTTC. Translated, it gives CASSPLGDRYYEQYF.